This T cell receptor (beta chain) came from a study of blood T cell repertoires in COVID-19. TCRdb keeps only in-frame clones here, not all; method: immunoSEQ multiplex PCR. The sample lists about 320,000 clones, 90% seen once, with around 2.6% in the top ten. This CDR3 contains 15 residues. J gave up 2 bases and V 5 bases, and 5 bases lay outside the gene matches. Germline CDR1 MNHEY, CDR2 SVGAGI. V is TRBV6-5 and J is TRBJ1-2, with 10 bases fitting TRBD1. This TCR was recovered from a man in his sixties who had recovered from COVID-19. The sample taken for sequencing was PBMCs or T cells enriched from blood (not recorded which). CDR3 in DNA: TGTGCCAGCAGTCCAGACAGGGGGCCCAACTATGGCTACACCTTC. Amino acid sequence: CASSPDRGPNYGYTF.